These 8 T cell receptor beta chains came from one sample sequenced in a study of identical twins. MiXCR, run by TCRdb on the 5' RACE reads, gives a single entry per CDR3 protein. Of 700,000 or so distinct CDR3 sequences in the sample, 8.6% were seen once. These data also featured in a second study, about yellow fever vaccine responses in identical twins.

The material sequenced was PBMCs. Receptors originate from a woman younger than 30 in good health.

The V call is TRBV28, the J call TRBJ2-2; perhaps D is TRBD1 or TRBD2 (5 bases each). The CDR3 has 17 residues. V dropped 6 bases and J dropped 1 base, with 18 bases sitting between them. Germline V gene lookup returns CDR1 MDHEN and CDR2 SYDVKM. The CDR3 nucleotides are TGTGCCAGCAGCGACATCACCGGGACGCTGAACACCGGGGAGCTGTTTTTT. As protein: CASSDITGTLNTGELFF.

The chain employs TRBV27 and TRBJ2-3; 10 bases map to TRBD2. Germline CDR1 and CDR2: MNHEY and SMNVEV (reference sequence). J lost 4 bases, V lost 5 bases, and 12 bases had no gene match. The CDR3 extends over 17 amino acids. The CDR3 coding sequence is TGTGCCAGCAGTCTCTCAAAAGCGGGAGGGCCGGCAGATACGCAGTATTTT. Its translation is CASSLSKAGGPADTQYF.

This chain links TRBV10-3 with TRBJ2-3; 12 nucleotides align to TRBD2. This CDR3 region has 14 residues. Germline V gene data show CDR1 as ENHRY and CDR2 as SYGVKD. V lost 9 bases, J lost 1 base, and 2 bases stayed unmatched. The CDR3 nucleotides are TGTGCCATACGGACTAGCGGGGGCACAGATACGCAGTATTTT. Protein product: CAIRTSGGTDTQYF.

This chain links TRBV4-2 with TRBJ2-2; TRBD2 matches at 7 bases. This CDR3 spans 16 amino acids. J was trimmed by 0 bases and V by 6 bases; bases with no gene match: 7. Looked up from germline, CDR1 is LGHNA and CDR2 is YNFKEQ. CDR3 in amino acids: CASRLGLQPNTGELFF. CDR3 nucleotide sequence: TGTGCCAGCAGGTTGGGACTACAGCCGAACACCGGGGAGCTGTTTTTT.

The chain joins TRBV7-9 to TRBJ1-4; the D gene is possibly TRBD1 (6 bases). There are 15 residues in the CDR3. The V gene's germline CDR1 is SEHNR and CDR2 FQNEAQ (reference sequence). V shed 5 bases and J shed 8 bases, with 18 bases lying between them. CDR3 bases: TGTGCCAGCAGCCCCGACCTGGGACATCTCGAAAAACTGTTTTTT. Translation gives CASSPDLGHLEKLFF.

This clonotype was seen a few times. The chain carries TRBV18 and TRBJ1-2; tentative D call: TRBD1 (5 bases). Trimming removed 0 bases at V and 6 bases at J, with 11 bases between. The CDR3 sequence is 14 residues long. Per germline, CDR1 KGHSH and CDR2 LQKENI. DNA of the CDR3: TGTGCCAGCTCACCACCCGGGGCTCCTAATGGCTACACCTTC. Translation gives CASSPPGAPNGYTF.

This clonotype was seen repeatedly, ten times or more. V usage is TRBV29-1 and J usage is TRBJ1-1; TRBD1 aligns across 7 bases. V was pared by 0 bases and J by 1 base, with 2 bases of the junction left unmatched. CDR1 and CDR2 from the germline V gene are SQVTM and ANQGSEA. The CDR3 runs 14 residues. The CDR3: CSVEEGGGNTEAFF. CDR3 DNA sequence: TGCAGCGTTGAAGAAGGGGGCGGGAACACTGAAGCTTTCTTT.

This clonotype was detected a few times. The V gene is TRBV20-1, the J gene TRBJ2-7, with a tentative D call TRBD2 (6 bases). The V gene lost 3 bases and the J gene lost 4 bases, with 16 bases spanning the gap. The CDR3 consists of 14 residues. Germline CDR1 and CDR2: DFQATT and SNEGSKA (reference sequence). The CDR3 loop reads CSARGTSAGYEQYF. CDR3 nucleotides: TGCAGTGCTAGGGGGACTTCCGCGGGGTACGAGCAGTACTTC.